Presented here are 22 T cell receptor beta chains from one specimen sequenced in a study of blood T cell repertoires in COVID-19. Repertoires were generated with immunoSEQ multiplex PCR, while TCRdb's copy carries only in-frame clones and drops some. The table shows roughly 300,000 clones, with approximately 85% occurring only once. The sample was peripheral blood. The receptors come from a human donor in a cohort sampled during active COVID-19.

The CDR3: CASSQDSRNSPLHF. DNA for the CDR3: TGTGCCAGCAGCCAAGATTCCAGAAATTCACCCCTCCACTTT. This chain uses TRBV3-1 (or the pseudogene TRBV3-2) with TRBJ1-6, with D uncertain. Trimming stripped 0 bases from V and 7 bases from J, with 7 bases between. This CDR3 has 14 amino acids. CDR1 is LGHDT, CDR2 YNNKEL, per germline (reference sequence).

The chain uses TRBV5-1 and TRBJ2-1; D perhaps matches TRBD2 (5 bases). From germline, CDR1 is SGHRS and CDR2 YFSETQ. There are 15 residues in the CDR3. V was pared by 2 bases and J by 7 bases, with 16 bases between. The CDR3 DNA reads TGCGCCAGCAGCTTCGCGGGTGGGAATGGGAATGAGCAGTTCTTC. It encodes CASSFAGGNGNEQFF.

This clone was recorded once. The J gene is TRBJ1-2, the V gene TRBV14; possibly TRBD1 for D (6 bases). V was cut by 4 bases and J by 5 bases, with 20 bases left in between. This CDR3 has 16 amino acids. Germline V lookup: CDR1 SGHDN, CDR2 FVKESK. The CDR3 DNA reads TGTGCCAGCAGCCCGAACCGGGACACTACAGCGTATGGCTACACCTTC. This sequence encodes CASSPNRDTTAYGYTF.

V is TRBV25-1 and J is TRBJ1-2; possibly TRBD1 for D (5 bases). Deletions cut 6 bases from V and 5 bases from J, with 16 bases between. Germline V gene sequence: CDR1 MGHDK, CDR2 SYGVNS. CDR3 length: 14 amino acids. As DNA, the CDR3 is TGTGCCAGCAGGGAGGTGGGGGAGGGGTATGGCTACACCTTC. Translation: CASREVGEGYGYTF.

V is TRBV3-1 (or the pseudogene TRBV3-2) and J is TRBJ1-4; maybe TRBD1 (5 bases). With 1 base removed from V and 6 bases from J, the gap between germline ends came to 12 bases. The CDR3 has 15 amino acids. Germline CDR1 is LGHDT and CDR2 is YNNKEL (reference sequence). The DNA for the CDR3 is TGTGCCAGCAGCCAAGTGTATGGGGGGGATGAAAAACTGTTTTTT. Protein product: CASSQVYGGDEKLFF.

V is TRBV10-3 and J is TRBJ1-6; 10 positions match TRBD1. The germline CDR1 and CDR2 sequences are ENHRY and SYGVKD. The CDR3 covers 15 residues. With 11 bases clipped from V and 8 bases from J, the junction kept 12 bases outside the gene matches. The CDR3 region has the DNA TGTGCCGCCCAACCGGGACAGGGGAATGATTCACCCCTCCACTTT. Translating gives CAAQPGQGNDSPLHF.

V gene TRBV30 combines with J gene TRBJ1-1; D not resolved. The V and J ends lost 5 bases and 3 bases respectively, with 4 bases between them. The CDR3 runs 10 residues. Germline values: CDR1 GTSNPN, CDR2 SVGIG (reference sequence). The CDR3 region has the DNA TGTGCCTGGCCGGACACTGAAGCTTTCTTT. Protein: CAWPDTEAFF.

The J gene is TRBJ1-1, the V gene TRBV27, with 9 bases matching TRBD1. V trimming: 5 bases; J trimming: 5 bases; junction bases outside the gene matches: 9. The CDR3 has 15 residues. In germline, CDR1 is MNHEY, CDR2 SMNVEV (reference sequence). The CDR3 bases are TGTGCCAGCAGTCCGCAGGGACAGGGAAATACTGAAGCTTTCTTT. It yields the protein CASSPQGQGNTEAFF.

This sequence joins TRBV6-1 and TRBJ2-3; 7 nucleotides match TRBD2. The CDR3 contains 15 residues. Germline V gene data show CDR1 as MNHNS and CDR2 as SASEGT. The V gene end was trimmed by 2 bases and the J gene end by 9 bases; junction bases not matched to a gene: 11. CDR3 DNA: TGTGCCAGCAGTGAATTGGGACTACAGGAGGACACGCAGTATTTT. Protein sequence: CASSELGLQEDTQYF.

The table lists this clone with a few counts. V is TRBV7-9 and J is TRBJ1-2; a weak D match, TRBD1 (6 bases). This CDR3 region has 14 residues. CDR1 and CDR2 from the germline V gene are SEHNR and FQNEAQ (reference sequence). The V end was cut by 5 bases, the J end by 2 bases, with 12 bases between. The CDR3 loop is CASSLQGGNYGYTF. The CDR3 DNA reads TGTGCCAGCAGCCTACAGGGTGGAAACTATGGCTACACCTTC.

The chain joins TRBV7-3 to TRBJ2-3, with 12 bases aligning to TRBD1. This CDR3 spans 15 amino acids. Germline V gene lookup returns CDR1 SGHTA and CDR2 FQGTGA. V lost 4 bases, J lost 6 bases, and 5 bases stayed unmatched. CDR3 protein: CASSSRDRGLDTQYF. CDR3 bases: TGTGCCAGCAGCTCCCGGGACAGGGGGCTCGATACGCAGTATTTT.

This chain joins TRBV5-6 and TRBJ1-3; the D is unclear. V lost 3 bases and J lost 11, with 9 bases in between. Germline-derived CDR1 and CDR2 are SGHDT and YYEEEE. The CDR3 is made up of 11 amino acids. The CDR3 DNA follows: TGTGCCAGCAGCTCCTTTGAGTCCATATATTTT. Amino acids: CASSSFESIYF. The variable domain in full, with the rest retrieved from reference TRBV5-6 and TRBJ1-3, is DAGVTQSPTHLIKTRGQQVTLRCSPKSGHDTVSWYQQALGQGPQFIFQYYEEEERQRGNFPDRFSGHQFPNYSSELNVNALLLGDSALYLCASSSFESIYFGEGSWLTVV.

The chain combines TRBV12-3 or TRBV12-4 with TRBJ2-5, with D tentatively TRBD2 (5 bases). Trimming took off 3 bases at V and 7 bases at J, with 9 bases between the two ends. This CDR3 is built from 12 residues. CDR3 amino acids: CASSFFRGTQYF. DNA of the CDR3: TGTGCCAGCAGTTTTTTCCGGGGGACCCAGTACTTC.

The gene calls are TRBV29-1 and TRBJ1-5; the D gene is possibly TRBD1 (5 bases). There are 14 residues in the CDR3. V gave up 5 bases and J gave up 0 bases, with 11 bases separating them. Germline CDR1 and CDR2: SQVTM and ANQGSEA. The CDR3 reads CSVITGNSNQPQHF. The CDR3 region has the DNA TGCAGCGTTATAACAGGTAATAGCAATCAGCCCCAGCATTTT.

The gene calls are TRBV13 and TRBJ1-1, with 11 bases matching TRBD1. V dropped 3 bases and J dropped 10; count of bases not matched to a gene: 13. The CDR3 consists of 16 residues. Germline V gives CDR1 PRHDT, CDR2 FYEKMQ (reference sequence). The CDR3 loop is CASSFATGTGGRGAFF. Written as DNA, the CDR3 is TGTGCCAGCAGCTTCGCGACCGGGACAGGGGGACGGGGAGCTTTCTTT.

This clone is a singleton in its sample. The chain links TRBV24-1 to TRBJ2-3, with TRBD2 matching over 7 bases. V lost 4 bases and J lost 11; bases outside the gene matches: 14. Germline V gene data show CDR1 as KGHDR and CDR2 as SFDVKD. The CDR3 has 15 amino acids. The CDR3 sequence: CATSDPSGALGVQYF. CDR3 nucleotide sequence: TGTGCCACCAGTGACCCAAGCGGGGCCCTCGGGGTGCAGTATTTT.

As regards this clone: Other DNA sequences in the sample encode the same CDR3. The rearrangement uses TRBV30 and TRBJ1-5; tentatively, D is TRBD1 (5 bases). Per germline, CDR1 GTSNPN and CDR2 SVGIG (reference sequence). V was cut by 2 bases and J by 4 bases, with 9 bases left in between. The CDR3 consists of 13 residues. The CDR3: CAWSSGRNQPQHF. DNA of the CDR3: TGTGCCTGGAGTTCAGGGAGGAATCAGCCCCAGCATTTT.

The rearrangement uses TRBV10-1 and TRBJ2-1; 9 nucleotides match TRBD1. CDR1 and CDR2 from the germline V gene are WNHNN and SYGVQD (reference sequence). There are 14 residues in the CDR3. V lost 6 bases to trimming and J lost 2 bases; unmatched junction nucleotides: 2. The CDR3 loop is CASSRDRAYNEQFF. CDR3 in DNA: TGCGCCAGCAGCCGGGACAGGGCCTACAATGAGCAGTTCTTC.

In its sample, this clone was seen once. CDR3 sequence reads: CASSAGQAKYEQYF. CDR3 nucleotides: TGTGCCAGCAGCGCGGGACAGGCCAAATACGAGCAGTACTTC. The V and J genes are TRBV6-5 and TRBJ2-7; TRBD1 matches 8 bases. V gave up 6 bases and J gave up 4 bases; unmatched junction bases: 8. This CDR3 is 14 amino acids long. Germline loops: CDR1 MNHEY, CDR2 SVGAGI.

This rearrangement joins TRBV15 to TRBJ1-3, with D perhaps TRBD1 (6 bases). V was cut by 2 bases and J by 4 bases, with 12 bases left in between. The CDR3 runs 15 residues. CDR1 is LNHNV and CDR2 is YYDKDF in the germline V gene (reference sequence). CDR3 protein: CATSRQGNWGNTIYF. The DNA for the CDR3 is TGTGCCACCAGCAGACAGGGGAATTGGGGAAACACCATATATTTT.

The rearrangement links TRBV20-1 to TRBJ2-3; no clear D. V was clipped by 3 bases and J by 4 bases, with 5 bases between them. CDR3 size: 11 residues. Germline CDR1 is DFQATT and CDR2 is SNEGSKA (reference sequence). The CDR3 DNA follows: TGCAGTGCTAGTGGCGCAGATACGCAGTATTTT. It encodes CSASGADTQYF.

The chain links TRBV10-3 to TRBJ2-5; TRBD1 matches 8 bases. The CDR3 sequence is 15 residues long. The V and J ends lost 3 bases and 7 bases, in that order; junction bases with no gene match: 10. Germline CDR1 is ENHRY and CDR2 is SYGVKD. CDR3 bases: TGTGCCATCAGTGATCCGGGACAGGCGTTAGGGACCCAGTACTTC. It specifies CAISDPGQALGTQYF.